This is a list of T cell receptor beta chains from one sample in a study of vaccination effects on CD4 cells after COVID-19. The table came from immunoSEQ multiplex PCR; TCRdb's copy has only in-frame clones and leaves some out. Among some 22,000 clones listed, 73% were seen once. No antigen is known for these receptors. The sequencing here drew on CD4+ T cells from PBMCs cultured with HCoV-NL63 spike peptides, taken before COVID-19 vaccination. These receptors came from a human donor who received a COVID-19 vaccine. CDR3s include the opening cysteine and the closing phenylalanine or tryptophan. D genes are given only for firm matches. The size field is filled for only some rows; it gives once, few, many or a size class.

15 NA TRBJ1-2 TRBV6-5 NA CASSYTTGINYGYTF TGTGCCAGCAGTTACACCACAGGGATTAACTATGGCTACACCTTC
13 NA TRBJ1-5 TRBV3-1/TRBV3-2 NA CASSHPGNQPQHF TGTGCCAGCAGCCACCCTGGGAATCAGCCCCAGCATTTT
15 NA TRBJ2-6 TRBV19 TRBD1 CASNPDRAGANVLTF TGTGCCTCTAACCCCGACAGGGCTGGGGCCAACGTCCTGACTTTC
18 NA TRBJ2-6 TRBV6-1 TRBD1 CASSERTGVGTGANVLTF TGTGCCAGCAGTGAAAGGACAGGGGTAGGGACCGGGGCCAACGTCCTGACTTTC
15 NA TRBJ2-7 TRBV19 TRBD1 CASSITGTGMGEQYF TGTGCCAGTAGTATCACCGGGACAGGGATGGGCGAGCAGTACTTC
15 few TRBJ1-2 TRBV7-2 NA CASSLELSGPYGYTF TGTGCCAGCAGCTTAGAATTAAGCGGGCCTTATGGCTACACCTTC
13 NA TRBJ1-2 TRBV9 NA CASSPQDSYGYTF TGTGCCAGCAGCCCCCAGGATTCCTATGGCTACACCTTC
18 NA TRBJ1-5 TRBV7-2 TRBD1 CASSFRPKTGDSNQPQHF TGTGCCAGCAGCTTCCGGCCGAAAACAGGGGATAGCAATCAGCCCCAGCATTTT
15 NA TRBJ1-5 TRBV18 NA CASSPTPNSNQPQHF TGTGCCAGCTCACCTACGCCAAATAGCAATCAGCCCCAGCATTTT
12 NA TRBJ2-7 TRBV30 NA CAWRGQFYEQYF TGTGCCTGGAGGGGGCAGTTCTACGAGCAGTACTTC
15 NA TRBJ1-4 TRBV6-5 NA CASSYSVGSKEKLFF TGTGCCAGCAGTTACTCGGTGGGGTCCAAAGAAAAACTGTTTTTT
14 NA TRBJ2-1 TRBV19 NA CASSIDGGYNEQFF TGTGCCAGTAGTATAGACGGGGGATACAATGAGCAGTTCTTC
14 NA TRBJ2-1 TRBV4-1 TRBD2 CASSQGGLRNEQFF TGCGCCAGCAGCCAGGGGGGACTACGCAATGAGCAGTTCTTC
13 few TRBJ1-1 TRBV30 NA CAWATDLNTEAFF TGTGCCTGGGCTACAGACTTGAACACTGAAGCTTTCTTT
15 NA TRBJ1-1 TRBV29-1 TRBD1 CSVQGQGAWNTEAFF TGCAGCGTTCAGGGACAGGGAGCCTGGAACACTGAAGCTTTCTTT
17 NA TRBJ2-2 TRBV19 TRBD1 CASRAPGQGAWTGELFF TGTGCCAGCAGGGCGCCGGGACAGGGGGCCTGGACCGGGGAGCTGTTTTTT
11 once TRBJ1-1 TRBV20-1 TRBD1 CSAQDRVEAFF TGCAGTGCACAGGACAGGGTCGAAGCTTTCTTT
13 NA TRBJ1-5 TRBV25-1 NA CASSESPNQPQHF TGTGCCAGCAGCGAATCGCCTAATCAGCCCCAGCATTTT
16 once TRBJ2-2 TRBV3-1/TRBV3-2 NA CASSQDGAVGTGELFF TGTGCCAGCAGCCAAGATGGGGCGGTGGGAACCGGGGAGCTGTTTTTT
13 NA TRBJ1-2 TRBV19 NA CASSIDRGRGYTF TGTGCCAGTAGTATAGACAGGGGCAGAGGCTACACCTTC
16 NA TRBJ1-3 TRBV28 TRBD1 CASRAGGPVSGNTIYF TGTGCCAGCAGGGCAGGGGGGCCCGTTTCTGGAAACACCATATATTTT
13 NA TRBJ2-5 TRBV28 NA CASRPGNQETQYF TGTGCCAGCCGCCCGGGGAACCAAGAGACCCAGTACTTC
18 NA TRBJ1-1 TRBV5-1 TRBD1 CASSLVGTGVRWDTEAFF TGCGCCAGCAGCTTGGTAGGGACAGGGGTGAGGTGGGACACTGAAGCTTTCTTT
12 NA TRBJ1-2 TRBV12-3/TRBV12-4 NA CASSFPVHGYTF TGTGCCAGCAGTTTTCCAGTCCATGGCTACACCTTC
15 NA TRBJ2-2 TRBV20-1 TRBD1 CSASKGQGAIGELFF TGCAGTGCTAGTAAGGGACAGGGGGCAATCGGGGAGCTGTTTTTT
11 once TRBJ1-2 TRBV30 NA CAWSVQASYTF TGTGCCTGGAGTGTGCAGGCGAGCTACACCTTC
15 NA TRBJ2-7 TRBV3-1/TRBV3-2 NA CASSQGPSLSYEQYF TGTGCCAGCAGCCAAGGCCCTAGCCTCTCCTACGAGCAGTACTTC
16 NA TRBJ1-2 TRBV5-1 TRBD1 CASSLVGTGEYSGYTF TGCGCCAGCAGCTTGGTCGGGACAGGGGAATACAGTGGCTACACCTTC
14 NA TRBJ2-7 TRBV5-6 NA CASSRRGPAREQYF TGTGCCAGCAGCCGGAGGGGCCCTGCGCGGGAGCAGTACTTC
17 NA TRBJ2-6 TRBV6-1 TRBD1 CASSDRDRGSGANVLTF TGTGCCAGCAGTGACCGGGACAGGGGTTCTGGGGCCAACGTCCTGACTTTC
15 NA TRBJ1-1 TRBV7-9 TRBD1 CASSLGTGQGTEAFF TGTGCCAGCAGCTTAGGGACAGGGCAGGGAACTGAAGCTTTCTTT
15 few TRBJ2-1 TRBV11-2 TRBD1 CASSRAGTGSNEQFF TGTGCCAGCAGCCGTGCCGGGACAGGGAGCAATGAGCAGTTCTTC
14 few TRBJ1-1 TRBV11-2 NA CASSLDIGYAEAFF TGTGCCAGCAGCTTAGATATTGGTTACGCTGAAGCTTTCTTT
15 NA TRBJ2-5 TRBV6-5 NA CASSRRYGVWETQYF TGTGCCAGCAGTAGGAGGTATGGGGTCTGGGAGACCCAGTACTTC
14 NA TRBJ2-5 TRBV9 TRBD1 CASSVATGEETQYF TGTGCCAGCAGCGTAGCTACAGGGGAAGAGACCCAGTACTTC
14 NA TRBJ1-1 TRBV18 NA CASSQPTENTEAFF TGTGCCAGCTCACAACCGACAGAGAACACTGAAGCTTTCTTT
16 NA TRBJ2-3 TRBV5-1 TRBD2 CASSQQTSGRTDTQYF TGCGCCAGCAGCCAACAGACTAGCGGGAGGACAGATACGCAGTATTTT
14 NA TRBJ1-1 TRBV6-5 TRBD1 CASREGQAYTEAFF TGTGCCAGCAGGGAGGGACAGGCCTACACTGAAGCTTTCTTT
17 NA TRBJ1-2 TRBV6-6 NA CASSPRDTHRESYGYTF TGTGCCAGCAGTCCCCGGGACACCCACCGTGAGAGCTATGGCTACACCTTC
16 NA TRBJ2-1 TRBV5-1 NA CASSWTRRSSYNEQFF TGCGCCAGCAGCTGGACGAGGAGGAGCTCCTACAATGAGCAGTTCTTC
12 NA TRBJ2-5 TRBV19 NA CASSAGVETQYF TGTGCCAGTAGTGCGGGTGTCGAGACCCAGTACTTC
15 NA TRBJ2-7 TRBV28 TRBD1 CASSRGQGRVDEQYF TGTGCCAGCAGTCGAGGACAGGGGCGAGTCGACGAGCAGTACTTC
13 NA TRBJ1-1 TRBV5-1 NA CASRDPLNTEAFF TGCGCCAGCAGGGACCCCTTGAACACTGAAGCTTTCTTT
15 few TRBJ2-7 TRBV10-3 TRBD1 CAISGSGTGINEQYF TGTGCCATCAGTGGATCTGGGACAGGGATCAACGAGCAGTACTTC
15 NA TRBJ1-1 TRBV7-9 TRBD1 CASSPRTGLNTEAFF TGTGCCAGCAGCCCGCGGACAGGGCTGAACACTGAAGCTTTCTTT